This TCR beta chain appears in the sequencing data of a study of blood T cell repertoires in COVID-19 (dated by TCRdb to 2019 to 2021). For context, the study as a whole: The collaborator samples originated in the United States, Italy and Spain and spanned the acute and convalescent phases of COVID-19. The material from the prospective study consisted of cDNA or gDNA derived from T cells, B-cell-depleted T cells, or PBMCs. The repertoires were released in a freely available public database intended as a resource for research on the immune response to SARS-CoV-2. Sample metadata almost always included a de-identified subject ID, COVID-19 status, age in years and sex. HLA class I and class II types, where available, came from metadata supplied by the sample provider rather than from assay-based typing. Samples came from the ongoing ImmuneRACE study (first 160 participants) plus 1,254 subjects from 6 global collaborators. Deeply sampled blood TCRbeta repertoires from subjects exposed to, actively infected with, or recovered from COVID-19 were included in the dataset.

What the authors observed across the whole study: How much clinical and demographic metadata was included differed by source and by participant, and the metadata was provided uncurated.

Turning to this clone: The antigen it recognizes is unknown. No base-level quality is on record; no much larger clone is a single base apart.

The germline V gene gives CDR1 as MNHEY and CDR2 as SVGAGI. There are 13 amino acids in the CDR3, from cysteine to phenylalanine inclusive. Of the read, only the CDR3 DNA is kept; its 39 bases are in frame from base 1. V trim: 4 bases; J trim: 4 bases; unmatched bases: 1. Each collaborating institution followed its own protocols to collect whole blood in K2EDTA tubes. For TCRbeta analysis, collaborator samples were shipped as frozen whole blood, as isolated PBMCs, or as DNA extracted from either sample type. TCRbeta CDR3 regions were amplified from genomic DNA using the immunoSEQ Assay, a bias-controlled multiplex PCR. For the original study's pipeline: Within the assay, amplification of reference gene primers was used to estimate how many nucleated cells each sample contained. To quantify the absolute abundance of each unique TCRbeta CDR3 rearrangement, sequence reads were collapsed and filtered. For each sample, productive Simpson clonality was calculated by taking the square root of Simpson's diversity index across productive rearrangements. Not all clones reach the TCRdb copy of this immuneACCESS table, which keeps in-frame sequences only. Checked studies attribute under half of the gap to unresolved V genes and leave the rest unexplained. The D gene and trimming were derived from the DNA, and the V and J assignments and clone size from that table. Here the sample has 110,000 or so clones; around 85% occur a single time. Jointly, the top ten make up about 1.6% of the sample.

The rearranged segments are TRBV6-5 and TRBJ1-1; 9 nucleotides in the junction match TRBD1. This sequence originates from a man in his forties or fifties with acute or convalescent COVID-19. The sequencing sample was made of peripheral blood. The CDR3 region reads CASSWTGVTEAFF. The nucleotide sequence reads as follows: TGTGCCAGCAGTTGGACAGGGGTCACTGAAGCTTTCTTT.